This T cell receptor (beta chain) was obtained from a study of OX40 agonist ivuxolimab in advanced cancers. Sequenced by immunoSEQ multiplex PCR; TCRdb stores in-frame clones only, minus some. The sample includes about 38,000 clones, about 90% of them seen just once. The CDR3 covers 14 residues. From germline, CDR1 is SGHKS and CDR2 YYEKEE (reference sequence). The V gene lost 3 bases and the J gene lost 7 bases, with 14 bases spanning the gap. This TCR was recovered from an adult with an advanced solid tumor such as melanoma, head and neck, liver or kidney cancer. The rearrangement links TRBV5-5 to TRBJ1-5; no clear D. This sample comprised CD4+ or CD8+ T cells sorted from blood, obtained in a trial of the OX40 agonist ivuxolimab. The CDR3 DNA follows: TGTGCCAGCAGCTCCGTAGCTGGGCCCCAGCCCCAGCATTTT. Its translation: CASSSVAGPQPQHF. The complete variable domain, with remaining parts taken from reference TRBV5-5 and TRBJ1-5, reads DAGVTQSPTHLIKTRGQQVTLRCSPISGHKSVSWYQQVLGQGPQFIFQYYEKEERGRGNFPDRFSARQFPNYSSELNVNALLLGDSALYLCASSSVAGPQPQHFGDGTRLSIL.